The source of this T cell receptor (beta chain) is a study of siplizumab effects on memory and regulatory T cells. Trimming shortened V by 1 base and J by 5 bases, and 10 bases separated the two germline ends. This CDR3 contains 14 residues. The germline V gene encodes CDR1 SGHTS and CDR2 YDEGEE. This clone was counted once. Produced via immunoSEQ multiplex PCR; TCRdb's table is partial and in-frame only. Of over 100,000 clones listed, over 85% are singletons. The clonotype originates from a human donor in good health. V gene TRBV5-8 combines with J gene TRBJ1-5, with D hard to call. The sample taken for sequencing was Tregs sorted from blood. The CDR3 here is CASSLIREYQPQHF. The CDR3 region has the DNA TGTGCCAGCAGCTTGATTCGGGAGTATCAGCCCCAGCATTTT.